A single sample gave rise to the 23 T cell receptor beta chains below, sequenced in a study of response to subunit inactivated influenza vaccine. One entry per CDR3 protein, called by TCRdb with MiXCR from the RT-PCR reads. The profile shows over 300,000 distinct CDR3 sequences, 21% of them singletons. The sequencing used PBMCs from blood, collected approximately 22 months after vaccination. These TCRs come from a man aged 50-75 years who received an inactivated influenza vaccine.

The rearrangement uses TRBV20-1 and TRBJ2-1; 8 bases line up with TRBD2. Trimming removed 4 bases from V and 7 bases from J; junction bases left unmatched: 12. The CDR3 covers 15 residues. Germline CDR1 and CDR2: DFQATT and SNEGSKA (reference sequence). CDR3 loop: CSAIHTTSGPNEQFF. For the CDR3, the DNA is TGCAGTGCTATCCACACCACTAGCGGACCGAATGAGCAGTTCTTC.

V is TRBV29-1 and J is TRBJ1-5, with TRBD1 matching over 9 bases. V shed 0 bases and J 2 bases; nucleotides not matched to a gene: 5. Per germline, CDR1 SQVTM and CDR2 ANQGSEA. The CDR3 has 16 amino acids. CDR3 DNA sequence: TGCAGCGTTGAAGACCACAGGGGGCGCGGCAATCAGCCCCAGCATTTT. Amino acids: CSVEDHRGRGNQPQHF.

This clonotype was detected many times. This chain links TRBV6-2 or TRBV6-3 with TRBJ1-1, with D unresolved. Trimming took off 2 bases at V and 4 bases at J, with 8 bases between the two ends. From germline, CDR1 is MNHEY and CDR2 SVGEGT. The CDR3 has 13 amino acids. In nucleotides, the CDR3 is TGTGCCAGCAGTTACGATCCGGGCACTGAAGCTTTCTTT. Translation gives CASSYDPGTEAFF.

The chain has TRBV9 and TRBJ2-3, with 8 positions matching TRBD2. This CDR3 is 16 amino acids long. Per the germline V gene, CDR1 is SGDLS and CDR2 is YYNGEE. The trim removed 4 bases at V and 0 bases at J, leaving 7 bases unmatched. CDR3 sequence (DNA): TGTGCCAGCAGCTCGTCAGCGGGAGAAAGCACAGATACGCAGTATTTT. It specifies CASSSSAGESTDTQYF.

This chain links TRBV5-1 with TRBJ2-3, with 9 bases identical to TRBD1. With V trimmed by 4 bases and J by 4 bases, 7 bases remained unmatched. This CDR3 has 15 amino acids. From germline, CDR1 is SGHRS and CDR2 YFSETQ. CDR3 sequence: CASSLQGQGPDTQYF. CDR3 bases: TGCGCCAGCAGCCTACAGGGACAGGGCCCAGATACGCAGTATTTT. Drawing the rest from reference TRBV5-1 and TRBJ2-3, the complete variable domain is KAGVTQTPRYLIKTRGQQVTLSCSPISGHRSVSWYQQTPGQGLQFLFEYFSETQRNKGNFPGRFSGRQFSNSRSEMNVSTLELGDSALYLCASSLQGQGPDTQYFGPGTRLTVL.

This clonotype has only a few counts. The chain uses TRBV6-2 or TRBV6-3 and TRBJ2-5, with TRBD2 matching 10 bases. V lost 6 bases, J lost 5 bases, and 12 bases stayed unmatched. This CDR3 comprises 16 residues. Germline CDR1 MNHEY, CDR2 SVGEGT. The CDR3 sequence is CASRLGGGLATETQYF. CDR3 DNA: TGTGCCAGCAGACTCGGAGGGGGACTAGCGACTGAGACCCAGTACTTC.

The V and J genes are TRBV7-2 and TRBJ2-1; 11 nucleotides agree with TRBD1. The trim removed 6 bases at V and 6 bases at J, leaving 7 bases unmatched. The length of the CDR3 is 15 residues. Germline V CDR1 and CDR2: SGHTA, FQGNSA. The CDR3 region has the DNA TGTGCCAGCAGATCGACCGGGACAGGGGGCAATGAGCAGTTCTTC. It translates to CASRSTGTGGNEQFF.

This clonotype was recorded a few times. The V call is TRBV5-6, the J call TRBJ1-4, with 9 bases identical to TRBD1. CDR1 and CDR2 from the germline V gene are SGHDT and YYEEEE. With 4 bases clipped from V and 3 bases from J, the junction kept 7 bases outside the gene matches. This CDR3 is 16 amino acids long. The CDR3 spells CASSPGTGIANEKLFF. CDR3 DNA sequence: TGTGCCAGCAGCCCCGGGACAGGGATAGCTAATGAAAAACTGTTTTTT. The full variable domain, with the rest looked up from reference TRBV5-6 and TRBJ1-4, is DAGVTQSPTHLIKTRGQQVTLRCSPKSGHDTVSWYQQALGQGPQFIFQYYEEEERQRGNFPDRFSGHQFPNYSSELNVNALLLGDSALYLCASSPGTGIANEKLFFGSGTQLSVL.

The CDR3 coding sequence is TGTGCCAGCAGCTTAGTAGGGGGACGAGCGTACGAGCAGTACTTC. Translated: CASSLVGGRAYEQYF. This chain uses TRBV7-8 with TRBJ2-7; D may be TRBD1 (6 bases). Germline CDR1 is SGHVS and CDR2 is FQNEAQ. The CDR3 length is 15 residues. V shed 1 base and J shed 4 bases, with 14 bases lying between them.

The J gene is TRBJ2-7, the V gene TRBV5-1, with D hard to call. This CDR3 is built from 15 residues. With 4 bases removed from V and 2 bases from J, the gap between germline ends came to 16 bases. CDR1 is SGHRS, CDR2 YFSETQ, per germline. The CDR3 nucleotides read TGCGCCAGCAGCAGTATACCGGGTCCACCCTACGAGCAGTACTTC. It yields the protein CASSSIPGPPYEQYF.

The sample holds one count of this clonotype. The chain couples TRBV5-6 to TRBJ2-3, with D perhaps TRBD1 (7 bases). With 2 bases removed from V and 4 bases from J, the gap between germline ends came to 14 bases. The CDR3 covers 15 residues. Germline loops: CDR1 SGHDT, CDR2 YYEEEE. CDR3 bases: TGTGCCAGCAGCTTTGGGCAGGGGGGCTCAGATACGCAGTATTTT. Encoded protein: CASSFGQGGSDTQYF.

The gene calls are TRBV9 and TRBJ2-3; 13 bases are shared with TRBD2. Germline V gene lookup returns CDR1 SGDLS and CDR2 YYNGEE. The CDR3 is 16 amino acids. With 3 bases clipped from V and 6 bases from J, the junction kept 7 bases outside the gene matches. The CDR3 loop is CASSATGTSGTDTQYF. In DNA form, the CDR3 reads TGTGCCAGCAGCGCAACCGGGACTAGCGGGACCGATACGCAGTATTTT.

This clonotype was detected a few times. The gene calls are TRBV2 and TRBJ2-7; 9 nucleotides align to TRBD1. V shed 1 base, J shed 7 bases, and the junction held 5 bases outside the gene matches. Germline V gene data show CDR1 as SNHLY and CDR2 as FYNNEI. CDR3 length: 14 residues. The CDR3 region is CASSEVGTGREQYF. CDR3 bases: TGTGCCAGCAGTGAAGTGGGGACAGGGAGGGAGCAGTACTTC.

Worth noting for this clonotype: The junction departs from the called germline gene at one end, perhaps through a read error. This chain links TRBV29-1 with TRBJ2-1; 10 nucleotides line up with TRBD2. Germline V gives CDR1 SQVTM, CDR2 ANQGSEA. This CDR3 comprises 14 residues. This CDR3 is CSVEGLAVRYEQFF. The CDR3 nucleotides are TGCAGCGTCGAAGGACTAGCGGTGAGGTATGAGCAGTTCTTC.

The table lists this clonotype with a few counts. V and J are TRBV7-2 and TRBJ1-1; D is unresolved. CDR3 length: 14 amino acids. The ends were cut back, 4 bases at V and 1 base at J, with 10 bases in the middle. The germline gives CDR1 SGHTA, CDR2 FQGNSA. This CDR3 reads CASSSVLRNTEAFF. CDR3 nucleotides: TGTGCCAGCAGCTCCGTTTTACGGAACACTGAAGCTTTCTTT.

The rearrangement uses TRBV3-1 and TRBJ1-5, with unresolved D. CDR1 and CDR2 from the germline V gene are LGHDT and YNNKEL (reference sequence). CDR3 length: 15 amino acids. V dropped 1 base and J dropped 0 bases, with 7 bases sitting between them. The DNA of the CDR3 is TGTGCCAGCAGCCAAGGTGGAGTTAGCAATCAGCCCCAGCATTTT. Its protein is CASSQGGVSNQPQHF.

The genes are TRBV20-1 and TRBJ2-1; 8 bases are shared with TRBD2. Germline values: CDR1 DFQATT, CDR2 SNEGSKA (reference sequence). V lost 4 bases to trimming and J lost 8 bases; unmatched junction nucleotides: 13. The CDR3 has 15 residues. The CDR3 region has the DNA TGCAGTGCTACCCCCAGGACTAGCCCAGCGGATGAGCAGTTCTTC. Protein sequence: CSATPRTSPADEQFF.

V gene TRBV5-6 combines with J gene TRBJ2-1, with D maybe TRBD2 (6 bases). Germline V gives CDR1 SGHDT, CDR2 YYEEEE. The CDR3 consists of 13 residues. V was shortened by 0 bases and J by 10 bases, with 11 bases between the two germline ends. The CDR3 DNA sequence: TGTGCCAGCAGCTTGGTCAGCGGGTCCGAGCAGTTCTTC. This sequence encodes CASSLVSGSEQFF. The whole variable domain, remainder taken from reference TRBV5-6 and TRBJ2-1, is DAGVTQSPTHLIKTRGQQVTLRCSPKSGHDTVSWYQQALGQGPQFIFQYYEEEERQRGNFPDRFSGHQFPNYSSELNVNALLLGDSALYLCASSLVSGSEQFFGPGTRLTVL.

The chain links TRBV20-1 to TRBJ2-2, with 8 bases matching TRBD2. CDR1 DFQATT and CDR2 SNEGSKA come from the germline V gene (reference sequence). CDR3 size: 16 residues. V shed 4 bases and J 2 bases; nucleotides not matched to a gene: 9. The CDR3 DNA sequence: TGCAGTGCTAAAATCGGACTAGCAGCTAACACCGGGGAGCTGTTTTTT. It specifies CSAKIGLAANTGELFF.

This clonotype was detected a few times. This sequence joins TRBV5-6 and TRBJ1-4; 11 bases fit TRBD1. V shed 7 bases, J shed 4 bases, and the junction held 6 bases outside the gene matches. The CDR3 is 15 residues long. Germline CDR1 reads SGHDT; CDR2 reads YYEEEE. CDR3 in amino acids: CASGDRGDSNEKLFF. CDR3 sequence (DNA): TGTGCCAGCGGGGACAGGGGGGACAGTAATGAAAAACTGTTTTTT.

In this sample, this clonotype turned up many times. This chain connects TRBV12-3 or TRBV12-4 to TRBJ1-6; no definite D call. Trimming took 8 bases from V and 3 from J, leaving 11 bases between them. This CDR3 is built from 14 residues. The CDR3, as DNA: TGTGCCAGCCGATTCGGAAACTATAATTCACCCCTCCACTTT. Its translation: CASRFGNYNSPLHF.

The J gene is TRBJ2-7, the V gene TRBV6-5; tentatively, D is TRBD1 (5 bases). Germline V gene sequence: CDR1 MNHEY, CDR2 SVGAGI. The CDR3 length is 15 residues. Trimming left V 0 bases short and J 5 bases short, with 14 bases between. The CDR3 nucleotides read TGTGCCAGCAGTTACTCGGGGCCCCTTACGAACGAGCAGTACTTC. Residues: CASSYSGPLTNEQYF.

The CDR3, as DNA: TGCAGCGTTGTACAGGGTGGGGGCACAGATACGCAGTATTTT. Translating gives CSVVQGGGTDTQYF. The chain couples TRBV29-1 to TRBJ2-3, with a weak D call TRBD1 (6 bases). V gave up 4 bases and J gave up 1 base, with 12 bases separating them. Germline V gives CDR1 SQVTM, CDR2 ANQGSEA. The CDR3 is made up of 14 amino acids.